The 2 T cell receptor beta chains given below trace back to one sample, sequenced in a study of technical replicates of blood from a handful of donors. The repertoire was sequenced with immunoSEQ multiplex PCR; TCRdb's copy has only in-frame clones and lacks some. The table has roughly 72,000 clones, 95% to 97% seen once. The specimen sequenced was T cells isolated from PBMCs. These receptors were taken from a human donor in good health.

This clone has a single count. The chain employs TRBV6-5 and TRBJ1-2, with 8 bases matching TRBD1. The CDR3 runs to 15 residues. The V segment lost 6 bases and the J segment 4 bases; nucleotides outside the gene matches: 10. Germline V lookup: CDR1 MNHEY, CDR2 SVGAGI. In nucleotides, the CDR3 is TGTGCCAGCAGGAGGACAGGGCAAAGGGGCTATGGCTACACCTTC. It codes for CASRRTGQRGYGYTF.

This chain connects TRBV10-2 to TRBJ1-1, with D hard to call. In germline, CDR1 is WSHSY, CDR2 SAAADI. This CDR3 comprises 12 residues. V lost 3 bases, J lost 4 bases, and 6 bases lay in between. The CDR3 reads CASSEEFTEAFF. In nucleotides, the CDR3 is TGCGCCAGCAGTGAAGAGTTCACTGAAGCTTTCTTT.